This T cell receptor (beta chain) was captured by sequencing in a study of T cells in women clearing cervical HPV infection. The overall study: Cases were women with histologically confirmed HPV16-related CIN3 or worse, including a couple of invasive cancers. HLA type could not be excluded as a confounder. Study conclusions and caveats: CIN3+ cases had significantly higher TCR repertoire richness than controls, but evenness did not differ.

The CDR3 contains 14 residues. V was clipped by 8 bases and J by 5 bases; unmatched bases: 11. The germline CDR1 and CDR2 sequences are DFQATT and SNEGSKA (reference sequence). Comments on this clone: Its antigen remains unidentified. The read falls 3 residues short of the CDR3 end, and the missing part is taken from the germline J gene.

Sequencing was performed with immunoSEQ multiplex PCR; in TCRdb, only in-frame clones are kept and a portion is missing. The specimen's table records 48,000 or so clones. The sequenced sample was blood buffy coat. The sequence came from a woman aged 18 to 75 with a cervical HPV16 infection that either progressed to CIN3+ or cleared (not recorded which). The V gene is TRBV20-1, the J gene TRBJ1-2; 10 bases are a match to TRBD1. The covered CDR3 bases are TGCAGTACAAGACAGGGGGCCGTCATTTATGGC. Its protein product is CSTRQGAVIYG. The complete CDR3 protein is CSTRQGAVIYGYTF.